This T cell receptor (beta chain) was found in a study of blood T cell repertoires in COVID-19. The overall study: From the United States, Italy and Spain came samples of acute and convalescent COVID-19.

The CDR3 is made up of 14 amino acids. V was shortened by 6 bases and J by 1 base, with 9 bases between the two germline ends. CDR1 MNHEY and CDR2 SVGAGI come from the germline V gene. The data were produced by immunoSEQ multiplex PCR, yet TCRdb's version contains in-frame clones alone and is incomplete. This sample has approximately 70,000 clones; about 90% occur once, and the top ten carry 8% to 10%. The source of this sequence is a human donor in a cohort sampled during active COVID-19. The rearrangement uses TRBV6-5 and TRBJ2-2; no firm D call. The sample consisted of peripheral blood. The CDR3 DNA follows: TGTGCCAGCAGCCCCGGGTGGAACACCGGGGAGCTGTTTTTT. Amino acid sequence: CASSPGWNTGELFF.